This T cell receptor beta chain appears in the sequencing data of a study of blood T cell repertoires in COVID-19 (dated by TCRdb to about 2020). With regard to the full study: Samples covering the acute and convalescent phases of COVID-19 were provided by collaborators in the United States, Italy and Spain. The repertoires were released in a freely available public database meant as a resource for research on the immune response to SARS-CoV-2. Subjects who had been exposed to COVID-19, were actively infected with it, or had recovered from it provided the deeply sampled blood TCRbeta repertoires that made up the dataset. Samples were obtained from the ongoing ImmuneRACE study (first 160 participants) and from about 1,300 subjects provided by 6 global collaborators. HLA class I and class II types, where available, came from metadata supplied by the sample provider rather than from assay-based typing. The prospective study material was composed of cDNA or gDNA derived from T cells, B-cell-depleted T cells, or PBMCs. Nearly every sample came with metadata listing a de-identified subject ID, COVID-19 status, age in years and sex.

V gives up 2 bases and J gives up 3 bases, and the segment between their germline ends measures 21 bases. Based on the germline V gene, the CDR1 and CDR2 sequences are SGHDT and YYEEEE. Taken from cysteine to phenylalanine, the CDR3 has 17 residues. CDR3 DNA only is kept here, 51 bases in frame from base 1. Results and caveats for the whole study, not just this receptor: Clinical and demographic metadata were provided uncurated, with the amount varying by source and participant.

Another Seattle source contributed samples from volunteer blood donors who had recovered from COVID-19. Each collaborating institution followed its own protocols to collect whole blood in K2EDTA tubes. For TCRbeta analysis, collaborators shipped samples as frozen whole blood, isolated PBMCs, or DNA extracted from either of those sample types. This clone has more than one count but fewer than ten. Its antigen is currently not known. No base-level quality is on record; no much larger clone is a single base apart. The immunoSEQ Assay, a bias-controlled multiplex PCR, was used to amplify TCRbeta CDR3 regions from genomic DNA. In the original analysis: Within the assay, amplification of reference gene primers was used to estimate how many nucleated cells each sample contained. To quantify the absolute abundance of each unique TCRbeta CDR3 rearrangement, sequence reads were collapsed and filtered. For each sample, productive Simpson clonality was calculated by taking the square root of Simpson's diversity index across productive rearrangements. This is the immuneACCESS table as TCRdb keeps it, with only in-frame sequences that have V and J called. A part of the clones is gone; compared with another copy, unresolved V genes explain less than half, and the rest is unexplained. V and J calls and clone size are copied from that table; D and trimming were computed from the DNA. Across this sample there are a few hundred thousand clones, with around 87% seen only once. Roughly 8% of the sample comes from the top ten.

The sequence was collected from a woman aged 45-65 years who had recovered from COVID-19. The rearranged segments are TRBV5-6 and TRBJ2-7; a tentative D call is TRBD1 (5 bases match). Sequenced sample: peripheral blood. The DNA sequence is TGTGCCAGCAGCTTCATGCAACAGGTTTTGTGGAACTACGAGCAGTACTTC. The encoded protein is CASSFMQQVLWNYEQYF.